This TCR beta chain was identified in a study of Graves' ophthalmopathy and Graves' hyperthyroidism. The authors amplified TCR beta CDR3 regions, and they did so from RNA transcripts for repertoire sequencing. First-round RT-PCR with HTBI primers preceded a second-round multiplex PCR. TCRdb reprocessed the multiplex PCR reads with MiXCR, giving one entry per CDR3 protein. The sample holds more than 300,000 distinct CDR3 sequences, about 18% seen once. The CDR3 covers 14 residues. V dropped 2 bases and J dropped 6 bases, with 10 bases sitting between them. The sample holds many counts of this clonotype.

This sequence originates from an adult woman with stable Graves' hyperthyroidism. This chain links TRBV12-3 or TRBV12-4 with TRBJ2-2; possible D gene TRBD2, 6 bases. Specimen: peripheral blood. In DNA form, the CDR3 reads TGTGCCAGCAGTTTAACGGGAGCGGCCGGGGAGCTGTTTTTT. Its protein is CASSLTGAAGELFF.